This T cell receptor (beta chain) was sequenced for a study of T cells in Graves' hyperthyroidism and ophthalmopathy. Germline V CDR1 and CDR2: DFQATT, SNEGSKA (reference sequence). The germline V and J ends were trimmed by 3 bases and 0 bases, with 6 bases remaining between them. The CDR3 sequence is 13 residues long. Exclusion criteria comprised uncontrolled infection, other autoimmune disease, pregnancy or lactation. TCR beta CDR3 region amplification was performed from RNA transcripts. The HTBI primer set served for first-round RT-PCR of the TCR CDR3. From the multiplex PCR reads, TCRdb called clonotypes with MiXCR, one entry per CDR3 protein. The data show 450,000 to 600,000 distinct CDR3 sequences, nearly 20% seen once. This clonotype has just a few counts. Antigen: not known. General study results and limits: Ophthalmopathy got predicted by the model a median around six months before its onset.

The rearrangement uses TRBV20-1 and TRBJ2-1; possible D gene TRBD2, 5 bases. The origin of this receptor is a man aged 35-49 years with Graves' ophthalmopathy. Sequencing was done on a sample of blood. The CDR3 bases are TGCAGTGCTAGCCGGGACTCCTACAATGAGCAGTTCTTC. Protein product: CSASRDSYNEQFF.